The 30 T cell receptor beta chains in this list originate from one sample, sequenced in a study of human T cells and chemical hapten exposure. TCRdb re-analysed the RACE reads in MiXCR, keeping a single row per CDR3 protein. The table has 74,000 or so distinct CDR3 sequences, approximately 10% seen once. Time point defined: patch test 1, 2 weeks after DPC sensitization. Treatment of the sample: therapeutic diphenylcyclopropenone sensitization with weekly scalp DPC. The sample here was whole blood, taken in connection with sensitization to the hapten diphenylcyclopropenone (DPC). Receptors originate from a woman aged 45-65 years with alopecia areata. Some clones in this sample may be carry-over from other donors' samples.

This sequence joins TRBV19 and TRBJ2-1; TRBD2 agrees at 8 bases. Germline-derived CDR1 and CDR2 are LNHDA and SQIVND (reference sequence). This CDR3 is 14 amino acids long. V was clipped by 6 bases and J by 1 base; unmatched bases: 2. The CDR3, as DNA: TGTGCCAGTAGAAGCGGGAGTTCCTACAATGAGCAGTTCTTC. It translates to CASRSGSSYNEQFF.

This clonotype was found a few times. V usage is TRBV6-2 or TRBV6-3 and J usage is TRBJ2-2; 9 nucleotides agree with TRBD1. CDR1 is MNHEY, CDR2 SVGEGT, per germline. The V gene end was trimmed by 9 bases and the J gene end by 4 bases; junction bases not matched to a gene: 6. This CDR3 has 14 amino acids. The CDR3 DNA follows: TGTGCCAGTCTCGGGACAGGGCGCACCGGGGAGCTGTTTTTT. It is translated as CASLGTGRTGELFF.

The V and J genes are TRBV7-3 and TRBJ1-1, with a tentative D call TRBD1 (6 bases). In germline, CDR1 is SGHTA, CDR2 FQGTGA. CDR3 length: 16 amino acids. Trimming stripped 6 bases from V and 5 bases from J, with 22 bases between. This CDR3 is CASSLNPQGSGTEAFF. CDR3 DNA: TGTGCCAGCAGTCTTAACCCTCAGGGGTCAGGAACTGAAGCTTTCTTT.

This clonotype has a count of ten or more. The chain carries TRBV10-2 and TRBJ2-4; D ambiguous. CDR1 WSHSY and CDR2 SAAADI come from the germline V gene. The CDR3 loop spans 15 amino acids. Trimming took 3 bases from V and 1 from J, leaving 10 bases between them. The CDR3 region is CASSDGRTAKNIQYF. CDR3 nucleotides: TGCGCCAGCAGTGATGGTAGAACGGCCAAAAACATTCAGTACTTC.

The table lists this clonotype with a few counts. The chain employs TRBV28 and TRBJ1-5; D not resolved. CDR1 MDHEN and CDR2 SYDVKM come from the germline V gene. Trimming stripped 7 bases from V and 5 bases from J, with 9 bases between. The CDR3 covers 12 residues. The CDR3 sequence: CASNALDQPQHF. The CDR3 DNA reads TGTGCCAGCAATGCATTGGATCAGCCCCAGCATTTT. Together with reference TRBV28 and TRBJ1-5, the CDR3 gives the full variable domain: DVKVTQSSRYLVKRTGEKVFLECVQDMDHENMFWYRQDPGLGLRLIYFSYDVKMKEKGDIPEGYSVSREKKERFSLILESASTNQTSMYLCASNALDQPQHFGDGTRLSIL.

This clonotype turned up a few times. This chain links TRBV5-1 with TRBJ2-7, with 8 bases that match TRBD1. Looked up from germline, CDR1 is SGHRS and CDR2 is YFSETQ. The CDR3 covers 15 residues. V lost 4 bases and J lost 2; bases outside the gene matches: 8. CDR3 in DNA: TGCGCCAGCAGCCCAGGACAGGGAAGGACCTACGAGCAGTACTTC. Translated, it gives CASSPGQGRTYEQYF.

This clonotype showed up many times. As DNA, the CDR3 is TGTGCCAGCACCAGTAGGCAGGGGGATCAGCCCCAGCATTTT. Protein: CASTSRQGDQPQHF. The V and J genes are TRBV2 and TRBJ1-5, with 7 bases that match TRBD1. This CDR3 is built from 14 residues. The J segment lost 5 bases and the V segment lost 7 bases, leaving 8 bases of the junction unmatched. Germline CDR1 SNHLY, CDR2 FYNNEI.

The chain joins TRBV20-1 to TRBJ2-1; perhaps D is TRBD1 or TRBD2 (5 bases each). This CDR3 spans 16 amino acids. Trimming cost V 1 base and J 4 bases, with 17 bases left between them. Germline V lookup: CDR1 DFQATT, CDR2 SNEGSKA (reference sequence). CDR3 DNA sequence: TGCAGTGCTAGAGCCGGGTTGGACGGGGCATACAATGAGCAGTTCTTC. It codes for CSARAGLDGAYNEQFF.

V and J are TRBV11-3 and TRBJ2-1, with D possibly TRBD2 on 7 matching bases. The CDR3 loop spans 16 amino acids. CDR1 is SGHNT and CDR2 is YENEEA in the germline V gene. V was trimmed by 1 base and J by 1 base, leaving 11 bases between them. This CDR3 reads CASSLARGGSYNEQFF. The CDR3 nucleotides are TGTGCCAGCAGCTTAGCCAGGGGAGGGTCCTACAATGAGCAGTTCTTC. The variable domain in full, completed from reference TRBV11-3 and TRBJ2-1, reads EAGVVQSPRYKIIEKKQPVAFWCNPISGHNTLYWYLQNLGQGPELLIRYENEEAVDDSQLPKDRFSAERLKGVDSTLKIQPAELGDSAVYLCASSLARGGSYNEQFFGPGTRLTVL.

This clonotype was picked up a small number of times. The chain recombines TRBV7-2 with TRBJ2-3; D remains unclear. Germline V gene lookup returns CDR1 SGHTA and CDR2 FQGNSA. V was shortened by 3 bases and J by 1 base, with 11 bases between the two germline ends. This CDR3 spans 15 amino acids. The chain's CDR3 is CASSFLGLGTDTQYF. Written as DNA, the CDR3 is TGTGCCAGCAGCTTTTTGGGGTTAGGCACAGATACGCAGTATTTT.

This clonotype was seen only a few times. The chain joins TRBV3-1 to TRBJ1-6, with D possibly being TRBD1 (6 bases). Looked up from germline, CDR1 is LGHDT and CDR2 is YNNKEL (reference sequence). The V end was cut by 2 bases, the J end by 7 bases, with 12 bases between. CDR3 length: 15 amino acids. The CDR3 loop is CASSQPQGLNSPLHF. The CDR3 nucleotides are TGTGCCAGCAGCCAACCTCAGGGGTTGAATTCACCCCTCCACTTT.

V gene TRBV5-4 combines with J gene TRBJ2-7, with D perhaps matching TRBD2 (5 bases). CDR1 and CDR2 from the germline V gene are SGHNT and YYREEE (reference sequence). V was trimmed by 0 bases and J by 2 bases, leaving 9 bases between them. This CDR3 spans 14 amino acids. The DNA for the CDR3 is TGTGCCAGCAGCTTGGGAGGAGCGGCCTACGAGCAGTACTTC. Amino acids: CASSLGGAAYEQYF.

The rearrangement joins TRBV5-1 to TRBJ1-2, with D possibly being TRBD1 (5 bases). Germline V lookup: CDR1 SGHRS, CDR2 YFSETQ. V lost 0 bases, J lost 6 bases, and 12 bases lay in between. This CDR3 is 14 amino acids long. CDR3 nucleotide sequence: TGCGCCAGCAGCTTGGACAGCCCCAGGGATGGCTACACCTTC. Its protein product is CASSLDSPRDGYTF.

This clonotype has more than one count but fewer than ten. V gene TRBV29-1 combines with J gene TRBJ2-3, with unresolved D. The germline CDR1 and CDR2 sequences are SQVTM and ANQGSEA. This CDR3 contains 13 residues. Trimming pared 7 bases from V and 3 bases from J, leaving 14 bases between. The CDR3 nucleotides read TGCAGCGACGAGCCAGATCAAACAGATACGCAGTATTTT. Its protein product is CSDEPDQTDTQYF.

This clonotype was picked up many times. V is TRBV27 and J is TRBJ2-7; D not certain. Trimming pared 7 bases from V and 0 bases from J, leaving 16 bases between. Germline V gene lookup returns CDR1 MNHEY and CDR2 SMNVEV (reference sequence). The CDR3 totals 15 residues. The CDR3, as DNA: TGTGCCAGCATCCCGTATTTAGGAGTCTCCTACGAGCAGTACTTC. It codes for CASIPYLGVSYEQYF.

At least ten counts were recorded for this clonotype. The J gene is TRBJ2-1, the V gene TRBV7-9; D gene unclear. CDR3 length equals 13 residues. CDR1 SEHNR and CDR2 FQNEAQ come from the germline V gene (reference sequence). V gave up 5 bases and J gave up 10 bases, with 15 bases separating them. CDR3 DNA sequence: TGTGCCAGCAGCCCCCAACCGGGCTTGGAGCAGTTCTTC. Its translation: CASSPQPGLEQFF.

Turning to this clonotype: Germline and junction disagree at one end, which may indicate a read error. The chain carries TRBV28 and TRBJ1-5; no reliable D call. The CDR3 is made up of 12 amino acids. Germline V gene lookup returns CDR1 MDHEN and CDR2 SYDVKM. Here the CDR3 reads CASTLGVEPQHF. The CDR3 nucleotides are TGTGCCAGCACTTTAGGAGTCGAGCCCCAGCATTTT.

The chain joins TRBV6-2 or TRBV6-3 to TRBJ2-1; 8 bases agree with TRBD2. CDR3 length: 17 amino acids. CDR1 is MNHEY, CDR2 SVGEGT, per germline. V shed 5 bases and J 0 bases; nucleotides not matched to a gene: 9. The DNA for the CDR3 is TGTGCCAGCAGTGGCCCAACGACTAGCGTCTCCTACAATGAGCAGTTCTTC. This gives the protein CASSGPTTSVSYNEQFF.

This clonotype was seen more than once but under ten times. The CDR3 protein is CASSLASGAQPQHF. CDR3 nucleotide sequence: TGTGCCAGCAGCTTAGCCTCGGGCGCTCAGCCCCAGCATTTT. The chain links TRBV11-2 to TRBJ1-5; the D is unclear. The germline V and J ends were trimmed by 1 base and 6 bases, with 10 bases remaining between them. CDR1 is SGHAT and CDR2 is FQNNGV in the germline V gene. The CDR3 length is 14 residues.

This clonotype was detected a few times. The J gene is TRBJ1-1, the V gene TRBV6-5; D is perhaps TRBD1 (5 bases). V was cut by 3 bases and J by 1 base, with 9 bases left in between. The CDR3 has 14 residues. The V gene's germline CDR1 is MNHEY and CDR2 SVGAGI. CDR3 nucleotides: TGTGCCAGCAGTTATCAGGGACCGAACACTGAAGCTTTCTTT. Its protein product is CASSYQGPNTEAFF.

This clonotype was seen many times. The V and J genes are TRBV15 and TRBJ2-1; 8 bases line up with TRBD2. Germline V gene data show CDR1 as LNHNV and CDR2 as YYDKDF (reference sequence). The CDR3 loop spans 17 amino acids. V gave up 0 bases and J gave up 1 base; unmatched junction bases: 5. CDR3 protein: CATSRDRTGGSYNEQFF. In DNA form, the CDR3 reads TGTGCCACCAGCAGAGATAGAACGGGAGGGTCCTACAATGAGCAGTTCTTC.

The V gene is TRBV12-3 or TRBV12-4, the J gene TRBJ2-5, with D unclear. The CDR3 is made up of 13 amino acids. V was pared by 5 bases and J by 0 bases, with 7 bases between. The CDR3 region has the DNA TGTGCCAGCAGTAAAGGTTACCAAGAGACCCAGTACTTC. Translation: CASSKGYQETQYF.

This clonotype has at least ten counts. V usage is TRBV12-5 and J usage is TRBJ1-6; 9 bases are shared with TRBD1. The CDR3 runs 14 residues. Trimming cost V 5 bases and J 8 bases; bases outside gene matches: 4. Germline values: CDR1 LGHNT, CDR2 FRNRAP. The CDR3 DNA is TGTGCTAGTGGTCGGGGACAGGGTGATTCACCCCTCCACTTT. Translating it yields CASGRGQGDSPLHF.

The chain combines TRBV6-6 with TRBJ1-1, with a weak D call TRBD1 (5 bases). The CDR3 is 14 amino acids. CDR1 and CDR2 from the germline V gene are MNHNY and SVGAGI (reference sequence). V was shortened by 4 bases and J by 1 base, with 10 bases between the two germline ends. CDR3 protein: CASSSTETNTEAFF. CDR3 in DNA: TGTGCCAGCAGTTCGACAGAGACGAACACTGAAGCTTTCTTT.

V usage is TRBV6-1 and J usage is TRBJ1-6; D is ambiguous. Trimming stripped 5 bases from V and 5 bases from J, with 10 bases between. Germline V gives CDR1 MNHNS, CDR2 SASEGT. The CDR3 has 14 residues. Written as DNA, the CDR3 is TGTGCCAGCAGTAAGACGGGGAATAATTCACCCCTCCACTTT. It is translated as CASSKTGNNSPLHF.

This clonotype has more than one count but fewer than ten. The chain carries TRBV7-6 and TRBJ2-7; D may correspond to TRBD1 or TRBD2 (5 bases each). CDR3 size: 17 residues. V was cut by 4 bases and J by 4 bases, with 23 bases left in between. Germline V lookup: CDR1 SGHVS, CDR2 FNYEAQ. CDR3 sequence (DNA): TGTGCCAGCAGCTCACAAGGCGGGCAGGGATGGGGTTACGAGCAGTACTTC. Protein sequence: CASSSQGGQGWGYEQYF.

The sample holds many counts of this clonotype. The chain couples TRBV5-1 to TRBJ1-1; D unresolved. This CDR3 is built from 15 residues. With 0 bases removed from V and 1 base from J, the gap between germline ends came to 10 bases. The germline V gene encodes CDR1 SGHRS and CDR2 YFSETQ. DNA for the CDR3: TGCGCCAGCAGCTTGGACTCTATGTGGAACACTGAAGCTTTCTTT. Translating gives CASSLDSMWNTEAFF.

In this sample, this clonotype turned up a few times. This chain connects TRBV6-2 or TRBV6-3 to TRBJ1-1; 7 bases line up with TRBD1. This CDR3 is 14 amino acids long. Trimming took 5 bases from V and 4 from J; bases not matched to a gene: 7. Germline CDR1 MNHEY, CDR2 SVGEGT. Written as DNA, the CDR3 is TGTGCCAGCAGTCCCAGGGGGGCCAGCACTGAAGCTTTCTTT. It specifies CASSPRGASTEAFF.

The gene calls are TRBV28 and TRBJ2-7, with 7 bases identical to TRBD2. The CDR3 extends over 15 amino acids. CDR1 MDHEN and CDR2 SYDVKM come from the germline V gene. V gave up 7 bases and J gave up 0 bases; unmatched junction bases: 9. Here the CDR3 reads CASTRASGSSYEQYF. The CDR3 coding sequence is TGTGCCAGCACCCGCGCTAGCGGCAGCTCCTACGAGCAGTACTTC.

This clonotype was recorded a few times. This chain joins TRBV6-6 and TRBJ2-5; no reliable D call. V lost 1 base and J lost 1, with 4 bases in between. The germline V gene encodes CDR1 MNHNY and CDR2 SVGAGI (reference sequence). This CDR3 spans 13 amino acids. For the CDR3, the DNA is TGTGCCAGCAGTTACTTCACCCAAGAGACCCAGTACTTC. Its translation is CASSYFTQETQYF.